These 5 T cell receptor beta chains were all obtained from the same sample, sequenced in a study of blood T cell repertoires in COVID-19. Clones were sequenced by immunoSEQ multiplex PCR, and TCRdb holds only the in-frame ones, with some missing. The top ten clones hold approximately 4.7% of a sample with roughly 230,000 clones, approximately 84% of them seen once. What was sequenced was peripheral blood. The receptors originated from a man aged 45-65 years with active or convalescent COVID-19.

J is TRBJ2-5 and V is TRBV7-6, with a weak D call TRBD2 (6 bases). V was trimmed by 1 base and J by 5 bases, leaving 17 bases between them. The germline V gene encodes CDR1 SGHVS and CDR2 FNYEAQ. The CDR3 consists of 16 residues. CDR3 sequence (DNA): TGTGCCAGCAGCTTAGGACTTCTGGAGGGAGGCGAGACCCAGTACTTC. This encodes CASSLGLLEGGETQYF. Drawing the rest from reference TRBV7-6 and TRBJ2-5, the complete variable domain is GAGVSQSPRYKVTKRGQDVALRCDPISGHVSLYWYRQALGQGPEFLTYFNYEAQQDKSGLPNDRFSAERPEGSISTLTIQRTEQRDSAMYRCASSLGLLEGGETQYFGPGTRLLVL.

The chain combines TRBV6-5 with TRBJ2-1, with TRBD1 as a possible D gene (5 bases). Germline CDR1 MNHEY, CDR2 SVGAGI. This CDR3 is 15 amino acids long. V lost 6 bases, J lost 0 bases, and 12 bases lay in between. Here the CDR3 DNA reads TGTGCCAGCAGGAATCAGGGAAGCTCCTACAATGAGCAGTTCTTC. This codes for CASRNQGSSYNEQFF.

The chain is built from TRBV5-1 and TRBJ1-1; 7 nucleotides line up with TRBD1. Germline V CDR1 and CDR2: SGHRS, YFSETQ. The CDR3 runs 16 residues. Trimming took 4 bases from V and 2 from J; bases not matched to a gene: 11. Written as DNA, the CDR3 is TGCGCCAGCAGCAATAATCTACAGGGGAGAAACACTGAAGCTTTCTTT. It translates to CASSNNLQGRNTEAFF.

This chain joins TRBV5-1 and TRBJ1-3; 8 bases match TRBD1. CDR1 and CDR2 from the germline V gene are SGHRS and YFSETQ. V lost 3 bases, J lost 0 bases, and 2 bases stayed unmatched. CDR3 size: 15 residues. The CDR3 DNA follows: TGCGCCAGCAGCTCGACAGGGGTCTCTGGAAACACCATATATTTT. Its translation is CASSSTGVSGNTIYF.

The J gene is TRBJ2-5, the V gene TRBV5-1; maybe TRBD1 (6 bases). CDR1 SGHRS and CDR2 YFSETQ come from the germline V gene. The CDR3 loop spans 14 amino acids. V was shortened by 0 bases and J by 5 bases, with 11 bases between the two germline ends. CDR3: CASSLAWQGETQYF. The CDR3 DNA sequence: TGCGCCAGCAGCTTGGCCTGGCAGGGGGAGACCCAGTACTTC.